This T cell receptor beta chain was captured by sequencing in a study of T cell responses to AZD1222 COVID-19 vaccine. The CDR3 loop spans 14 amino acids. The germline gives CDR1 MGHDK, CDR2 SYGVNS. The junction had 6 bases not matched to a gene; V was cut back by 7 bases and J by 5 bases. Data came from immunoSEQ multiplex PCR; TCRdb stores just in-frame clones and leaves some out. The data hold 250,000 to 300,000 clones, with 90% to 95% observed a single time. In its sample, this clone was seen once. This sequence joins TRBV25-1 and TRBJ2-2; TRBD1 matches 8 bases. Here the sequenced sample was peripheral blood, taken 28 days after the second AZD1222 dose. The receptor was isolated from an adult who received the AZD1222 COVID-19 vaccine. CDR3 protein: CASTTGAGTGELFF. As DNA, the CDR3 is TGTGCCAGCACGACAGGGGCGGGGACCGGGGAGCTGTTTTTT.